Presented here are 21 T cell receptor beta chains from one specimen sequenced in a study of cytomegalovirus exposure and HLA in healthy donors. 60 Vbeta and 13 Jbeta primers were used in PCR. The data were produced by immunoSEQ multiplex PCR, yet TCRdb's version contains in-frame clones alone and is incomplete. The table lists around 140,000 clones, approximately 84% of them singletons. Source material: PBMCs. The receptors come from a man aged 30 to 45 in good health and CMV-seropositive.

This chain links TRBV28 with TRBJ2-2; D not resolved. V lost 8 bases and J 8 bases, leaving 15 bases between the germline ends. Germline loops: CDR1 MDHEN, CDR2 SYDVKM. The CDR3 runs to 13 residues. The CDR3 DNA follows: TGTGCCAGCCTCTCGCGGATTGCAGGGGAGCTGTTTTTT. Protein sequence: CASLSRIAGELFF.

This sequence joins TRBV2 and TRBJ2-1; 9 bases align to TRBD2. The CDR3 consists of 16 residues. The germline V gene encodes CDR1 SNHLY and CDR2 FYNNEI. V was pared by 6 bases and J by 8 bases, with 14 bases of the junction left unmatched. The CDR3 loop reads CASRQRGAFDSDEQFF. The CDR3 DNA is TGTGCCAGCAGGCAGCGGGGGGCTTTTGATTCGGATGAGCAGTTCTTC.

This chain uses TRBV9 with TRBJ1-3; no firm D call. The CDR3 runs 14 residues. V was cut by 3 bases and J by 4 bases, with 11 bases left in between. Germline V gives CDR1 SGDLS, CDR2 YYNGEE. This chain's CDR3 is CASSAHSEGNTIYF. CDR3 nucleotides: TGTGCCAGCAGCGCACATTCGGAGGGAAACACCATATATTTT.

The chain joins TRBV7-8 to TRBJ2-7, with 7 bases fitting TRBD2. Germline V gene sequence: CDR1 SGHVS, CDR2 FQNEAQ. This CDR3 contains 12 residues. V lost 5 bases and J lost 12; bases outside the gene matches: 10. Here the CDR3 reads CASSRGGIAGYF. CDR3 coding DNA: TGTGCCAGCAGCCGCGGCGGGATAGCGGGGTACTTC.

The gene calls are TRBV9 and TRBJ1-1; maybe TRBD1 (6 bases). Between the trimmed V and J ends, which lost 3 bases and 4 bases, there was a span of 16 bases. This CDR3 is built from 15 residues. CDR1 is SGDLS and CDR2 is YYNGEE in the germline V gene. CDR3 DNA: TGTGCCAGCAGCGCCACAGGGTCTTCCGGCACTGAAGCTTTCTTT. Translating it yields CASSATGSSGTEAFF.

CDR3 amino acids: CAGSGTVSYEQYF. CDR3 bases: TGTGCCGGCTCCGGGACAGTTTCCTACGAGCAGTACTTC. The chain has TRBV2 and TRBJ2-7; 7 nucleotides line up with TRBD1. The CDR3 loop spans 13 amino acids. V trimming: 11 bases; J trimming: 1 base; junction bases outside the gene matches: 8. The germline CDR1 and CDR2 sequences are SNHLY and FYNNEI.

This chain uses TRBV30 with TRBJ1-3; D is uncertain. Per the germline V gene, CDR1 is GTSNPN and CDR2 is SVGIG (reference sequence). With 2 bases removed from V and 0 bases from J, the gap between germline ends came to 8 bases. This CDR3 spans 14 amino acids. In DNA, the CDR3 is TGTGCCTGGAGTACGGGTTACTCTGGAAACACCATATATTTT. It yields the protein CAWSTGYSGNTIYF. The full variable domain, completed using reference TRBV30 and TRBJ1-3, is SQTIHQWPATLVQPVGSPLSLECTVEGTSNPNLYWYRQAAGRGLQLLFYSVGIGQISSEVPQNLSASRPQDRQFILSSKKLLLSDSGFYLCAWSTGYSGNTIYFGEGSWLTVV.

J is TRBJ2-1 and V is TRBV5-6; D unclear. The germline V gene has CDR1 SGHDT and CDR2 YYEEEE. V gave up 1 base and J gave up 15 bases, with 11 bases separating them. The CDR3 is 11 amino acids. The chain's CDR3 is CASSLLTTWFF. The CDR3 DNA reads TGTGCCAGCAGCTTGCTAACTACTTGGTTCTTC. The full variable domain, in which reference TRBV5-6 and TRBJ2-1 provide the parts outside the CDR3, is DAGVTQSPTHLIKTRGQQVTLRCSPKSGHDTVSWYQQALGQGPQFIFQYYEEEERQRGNFPDRFSGHQFPNYSSELNVNALLLGDSALYLCASSLLTTWFFGPGTRLTVL.

The V gene is TRBV27, the J gene TRBJ2-7; D perhaps matches TRBD1 (6 bases). Germline V lookup: CDR1 MNHEY, CDR2 SMNVEV (reference sequence). V lost 4 bases and J lost 3, with 10 bases in between. The CDR3 consists of 13 residues. CDR3 region: CASSSGHGYEQYF. CDR3 sequence (DNA): TGTGCCAGCAGTTCGGGACATGGCTACGAGCAGTACTTC.

This clone has more than one count but fewer than ten. The gene calls are TRBV7-7 and TRBJ2-5, with a tentative D call TRBD1 (5 bases). CDR1 and CDR2 (germline): SSHAT, FNYEAQ (reference sequence). V lost 5 bases and J 0 bases, leaving 16 bases between the germline ends. The CDR3 contains 16 residues. The CDR3 loop is CASSAGYQKYQETQYF. CDR3 coding DNA: TGTGCCAGCAGCGCAGGGTATCAAAAGTACCAAGAGACCCAGTACTTC.

The chain joins TRBV19 to TRBJ2-1, with D hard to call. V lost 5 bases and J lost 5, with 4 bases in between. The CDR3 is 11 amino acids. Germline values: CDR1 LNHDA, CDR2 SQIVND (reference sequence). The CDR3 DNA reads as TGTGCCAGTAGTCCTCACAATGAGCAGTTCTTC. Its protein product is CASSPHNEQFF.

The genes are TRBV28 and TRBJ1-1; D not certain. The CDR3 is 12 amino acids. Germline V gene sequence: CDR1 MDHEN, CDR2 SYDVKM. Trimming pared 6 bases from V and 8 bases from J, leaving 13 bases between. CDR3 nucleotides: TGTGCCAGCAGCAATCCTAGGTCAGAAGCTTTCTTT. The encoded protein is CASSNPRSEAFF.

This chain connects TRBV19 to TRBJ2-7; possible D gene TRBD1, 5 bases. This CDR3 region has 13 residues. V lost 5 bases to trimming and J lost 5 bases, with 13 bases between them. Per the germline V gene, CDR1 is LNHDA and CDR2 is SQIVND (reference sequence). In nucleotides, the CDR3 is TGTGCCAGTAGTGCGCAGGGCGCCCACGAGCAGTACTTC. It yields the protein CASSAQGAHEQYF.

The chain carries TRBV28 and TRBJ2-1; D is unclear. The CDR3 spans 16 residues. Germline-derived CDR1 and CDR2 are MDHEN and SYDVKM. V dropped 2 bases and J dropped 0 bases, with 11 bases sitting between them. The CDR3 reads CASSLVRGSSYNEQFF. CDR3 bases: TGTGCCAGCAGTTTAGTCAGAGGCAGCTCCTACAATGAGCAGTTCTTC.

The rearrangement links TRBV6-1 to TRBJ2-7, with 7 bases lining up with TRBD1. The V and J ends lost 2 bases and 3 bases, in that order; junction bases with no gene match: 7. The CDR3 has 15 residues. Germline CDR1 reads MNHNS; CDR2 reads SASEGT. CDR3 DNA: TGTGCCAGCAGTGAACTCCGGGACAGTATCTACGAGCAGTACTTC. Amino acids: CASSELRDSIYEQYF.

The V call is TRBV4-1, the J call TRBJ2-1; TRBD2 matches 11 bases. The CDR3 is made up of 17 amino acids. Germline assignment: CDR1 MGHRA and CDR2 YSYEKL. Trimming took 0 bases from V and 9 from J; bases not matched to a gene: 10. CDR3 DNA: TGCGCCAGCAGCCAAGATCCCACTAGCGGGAGTATGGTTGAGCAGTTCTTC. The encoded protein is CASSQDPTSGSMVEQFF.

The table lists this clone with a few counts. The rearrangement links TRBV5-4 to TRBJ1-1; D perhaps matches TRBD1 (5 bases). Looked up from germline, CDR1 is SGHNT and CDR2 is YYREEE (reference sequence). This CDR3 region has 15 residues. V lost 0 bases and J lost 4, with 13 bases in between. CDR3 nucleotides: TGTGCCAGCAGCTTGGAAGCAGGGCTGAGCACTGAAGCTTTCTTT. Its protein product is CASSLEAGLSTEAFF.

J is TRBJ1-1 and V is TRBV18, with D hard to call. The CDR3 has 14 amino acids. Germline CDR1 KGHSH, CDR2 LQKENI. Between the trimmed V and J ends, which lost 6 bases and 0 bases, there was a span of 11 bases. The CDR3: CASSLSIMNTEAFF. For the CDR3, the DNA is TGTGCCAGCTCGCTATCCATCATGAACACTGAAGCTTTCTTT.

J is TRBJ2-1 and V is TRBV7-6, with TRBD2 matching over 8 bases. CDR1 is SGHVS and CDR2 is FNYEAQ in the germline V gene. The CDR3 runs 15 residues. Trimming cost V 7 bases and J 6 bases; bases outside gene matches: 11. CDR3 coding DNA: TGTGCCAGCACCCCCCGGGGGGGCCAACTCAATGAGCAGTTCTTC. Amino acid sequence: CASTPRGGQLNEQFF.

The chain uses TRBV7-9 and TRBJ2-1; no clear D gene. This CDR3 region has 13 residues. The germline CDR1 and CDR2 sequences are SEHNR and FQNEAQ (reference sequence). V was clipped by 1 base and J by 8 bases, with 9 bases between them. The DNA for the CDR3 is TGTGCCAGCAGCTTAGGATTCGGTGATGAGCAGTTCTTC. This translates into CASSLGFGDEQFF.

J is TRBJ2-7 and V is TRBV28; 10 bases are shared with TRBD1. V dropped 6 bases and J dropped 12; count of bases not matched to a gene: 5. Germline lookup yields CDR1 MDHEN and CDR2 SYDVKM. This CDR3 has 11 residues. The CDR3 spells CASRGQGFAYF. DNA of the CDR3: TGTGCCAGCAGGGGACAGGGGTTTGCGTACTTC. Complete variable domain (other parts from reference TRBV28 and TRBJ2-7): DVKVTQSSRYLVKRTGEKVFLECVQDMDHENMFWYRQDPGLGLRLIYFSYDVKMKEKGDIPEGYSVSREKKERFSLILESASTNQTSMYLCASRGQGFAYFGPGTRLTVT.